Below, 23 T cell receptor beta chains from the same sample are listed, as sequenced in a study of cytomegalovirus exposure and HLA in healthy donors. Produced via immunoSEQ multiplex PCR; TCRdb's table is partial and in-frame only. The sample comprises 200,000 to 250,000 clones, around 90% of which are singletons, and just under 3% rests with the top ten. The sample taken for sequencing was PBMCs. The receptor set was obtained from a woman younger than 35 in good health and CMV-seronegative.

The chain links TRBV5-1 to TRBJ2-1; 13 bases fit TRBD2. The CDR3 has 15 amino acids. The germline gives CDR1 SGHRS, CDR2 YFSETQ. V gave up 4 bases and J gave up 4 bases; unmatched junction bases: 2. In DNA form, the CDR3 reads TGCGCCAGCAGCCCGGGACTAGCGGGGTACAATGAGCAGTTCTTC. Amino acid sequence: CASSPGLAGYNEQFF.

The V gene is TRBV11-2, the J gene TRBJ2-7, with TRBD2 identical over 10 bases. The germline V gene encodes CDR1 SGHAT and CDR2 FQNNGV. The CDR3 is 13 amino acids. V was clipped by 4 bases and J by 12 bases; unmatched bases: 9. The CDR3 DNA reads TGTGCCAGCAGCTCCGGACTAGCGGAGCGGCGGTACTTC. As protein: CASSSGLAERRYF.

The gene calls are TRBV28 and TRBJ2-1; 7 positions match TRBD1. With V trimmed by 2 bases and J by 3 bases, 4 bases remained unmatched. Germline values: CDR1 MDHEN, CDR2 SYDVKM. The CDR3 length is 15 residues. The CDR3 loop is CASSLRDRYYNEQFF. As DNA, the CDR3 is TGTGCCAGCAGTTTACGGGACAGATACTACAATGAGCAGTTCTTC.

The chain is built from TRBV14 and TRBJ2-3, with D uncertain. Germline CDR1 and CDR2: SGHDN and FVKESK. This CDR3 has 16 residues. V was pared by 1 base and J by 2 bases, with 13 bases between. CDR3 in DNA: TGTGCCAGCAGCCAAGGGCGGCTTAGAGACACAGATACGCAGTATTTT. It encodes CASSQGRLRDTDTQYF.

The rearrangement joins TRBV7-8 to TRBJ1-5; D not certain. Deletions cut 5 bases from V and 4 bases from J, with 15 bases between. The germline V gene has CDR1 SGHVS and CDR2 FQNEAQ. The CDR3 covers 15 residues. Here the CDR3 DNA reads TGTGCCAGCAGCACTCCGGGAGGGTGGAATCAGCCCCAGCATTTT. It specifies CASSTPGGWNQPQHF.

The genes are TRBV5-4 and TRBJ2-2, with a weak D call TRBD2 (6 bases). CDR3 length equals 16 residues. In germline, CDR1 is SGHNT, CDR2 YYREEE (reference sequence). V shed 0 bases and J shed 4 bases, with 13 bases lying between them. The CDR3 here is CASSLGAGRSTGELFF. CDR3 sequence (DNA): TGTGCCAGCAGCTTGGGAGCGGGCCGCAGCACCGGGGAGCTGTTTTTT.

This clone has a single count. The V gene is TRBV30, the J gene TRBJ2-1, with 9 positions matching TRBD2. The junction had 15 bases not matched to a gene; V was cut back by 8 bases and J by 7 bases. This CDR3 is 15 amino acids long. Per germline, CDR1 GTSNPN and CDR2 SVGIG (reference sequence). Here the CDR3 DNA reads TGTGCCCTGGCGTGGCTAGCGGGACAAGGGAATGAGCAGTTCTTC. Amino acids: CALAWLAGQGNEQFF.

Here the CDR3 reads CASSTRGWEQFF. The CDR3, as DNA: TGTGCCAGTAGTACCAGGGGGTGGGAGCAGTTCTTC. V and J are TRBV19 and TRBJ2-1, with 7 bases identical to TRBD1. This CDR3 is built from 12 residues. Unmatched junction bases numbered 4, after V lost 4 bases and J lost 10 bases. CDR1 is LNHDA and CDR2 is SQIVND in the germline V gene (reference sequence).

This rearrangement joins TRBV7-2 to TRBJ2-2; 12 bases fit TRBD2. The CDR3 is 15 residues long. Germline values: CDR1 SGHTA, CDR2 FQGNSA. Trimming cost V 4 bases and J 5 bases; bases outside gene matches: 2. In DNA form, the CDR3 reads TGTGCCAGCAGCTCTGGACTAGCGGGAACCGGGGAGCTGTTTTTT. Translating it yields CASSSGLAGTGELFF.

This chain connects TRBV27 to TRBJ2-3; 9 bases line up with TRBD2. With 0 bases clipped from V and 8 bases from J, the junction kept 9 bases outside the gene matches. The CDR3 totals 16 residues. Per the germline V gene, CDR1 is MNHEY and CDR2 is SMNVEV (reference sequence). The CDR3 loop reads CASSLSSLAGLSTQYF. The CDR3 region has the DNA TGTGCCAGCAGTTTATCGAGCCTAGCGGGATTGAGTACGCAGTATTTT.

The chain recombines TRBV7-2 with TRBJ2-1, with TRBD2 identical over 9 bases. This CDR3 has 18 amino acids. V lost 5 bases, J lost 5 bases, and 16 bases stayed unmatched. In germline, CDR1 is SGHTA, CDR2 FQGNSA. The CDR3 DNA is TGTGCCAGCAGCGCATCCCCACTAGCGGGCACCATTCACAATGAGCAGTTCTTC. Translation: CASSASPLAGTIHNEQFF.

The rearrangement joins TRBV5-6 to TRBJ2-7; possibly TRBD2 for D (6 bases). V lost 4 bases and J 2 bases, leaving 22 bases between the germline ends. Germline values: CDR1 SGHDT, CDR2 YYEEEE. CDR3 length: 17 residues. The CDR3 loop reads CASSPQLATPPTYEQYF. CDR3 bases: TGTGCCAGCAGCCCCCAGCTAGCGACACCACCGACCTACGAGCAGTACTTC.

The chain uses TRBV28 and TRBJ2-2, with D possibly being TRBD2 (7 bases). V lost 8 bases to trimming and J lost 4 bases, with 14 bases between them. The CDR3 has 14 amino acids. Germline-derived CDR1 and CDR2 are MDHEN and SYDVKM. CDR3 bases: TGTGCCAGCGCAGACGGGGGGCTCACCGGGGAGCTGTTTTTT. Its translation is CASADGGLTGELFF.

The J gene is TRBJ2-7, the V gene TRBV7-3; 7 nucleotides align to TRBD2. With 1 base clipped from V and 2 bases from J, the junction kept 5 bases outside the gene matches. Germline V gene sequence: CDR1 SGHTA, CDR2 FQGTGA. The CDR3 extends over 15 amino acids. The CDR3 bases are TGTGCCAGCAGCTTAAGGGCTAGCGGAGCCTACGAGCAGTACTTC. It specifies CASSLRASGAYEQYF.

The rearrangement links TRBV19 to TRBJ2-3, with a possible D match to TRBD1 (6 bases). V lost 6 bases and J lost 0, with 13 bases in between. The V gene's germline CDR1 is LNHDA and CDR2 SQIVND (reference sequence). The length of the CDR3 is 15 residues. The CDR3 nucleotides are TGTGCCAGTAGCAGAAAGACAGGTAGCACAGATACGCAGTATTTT. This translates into CASSRKTGSTDTQYF.

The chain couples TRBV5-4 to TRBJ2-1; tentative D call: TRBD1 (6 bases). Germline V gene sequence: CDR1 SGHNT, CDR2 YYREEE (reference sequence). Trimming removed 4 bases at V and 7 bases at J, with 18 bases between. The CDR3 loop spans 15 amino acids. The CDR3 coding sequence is TGTGCCAGCAGCAGGGGGACCAGCAACCAAAATGAGCAGTTCTTC. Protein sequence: CASSRGTSNQNEQFF.

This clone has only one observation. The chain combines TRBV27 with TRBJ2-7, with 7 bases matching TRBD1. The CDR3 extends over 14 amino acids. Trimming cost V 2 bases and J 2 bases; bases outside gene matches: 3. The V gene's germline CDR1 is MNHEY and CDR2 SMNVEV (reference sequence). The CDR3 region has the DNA TGTGCCAGCAGTTTACGGACAGGAGCCTACGAGCAGTACTTC. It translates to CASSLRTGAYEQYF.

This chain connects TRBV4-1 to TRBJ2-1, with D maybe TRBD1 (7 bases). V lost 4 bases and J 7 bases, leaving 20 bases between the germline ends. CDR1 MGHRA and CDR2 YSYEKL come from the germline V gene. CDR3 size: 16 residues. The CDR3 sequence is CASSLTGDFRKNEQFF. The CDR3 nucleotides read TGCGCCAGCAGCCTAACAGGGGACTTCCGAAAAAATGAGCAGTTCTTC.

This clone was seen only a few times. The CDR3 region is CASSEQASGSYEQYF. The DNA of the CDR3 is TGTGCCAGCAGTGAACAGGCTAGCGGGAGTTACGAGCAGTACTTC. J is TRBJ2-7 and V is TRBV6-1; 10 positions match TRBD2. Losses at the gene ends were 2 bases for V and 4 bases for J; bases not matched to a gene: 5. The CDR3 runs to 15 residues. The germline gives CDR1 MNHNS, CDR2 SASEGT.

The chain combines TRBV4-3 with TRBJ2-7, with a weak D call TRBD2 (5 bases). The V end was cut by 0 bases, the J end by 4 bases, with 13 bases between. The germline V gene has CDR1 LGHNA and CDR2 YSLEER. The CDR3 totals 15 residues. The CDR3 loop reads CASSQDLRGSYEQYF. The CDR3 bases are TGCGCCAGCAGCCAAGACCTACGTGGGAGTTACGAGCAGTACTTC.

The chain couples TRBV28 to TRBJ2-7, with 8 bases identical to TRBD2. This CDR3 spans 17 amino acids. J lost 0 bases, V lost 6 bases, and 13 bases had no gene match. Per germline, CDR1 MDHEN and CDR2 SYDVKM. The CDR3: CASSTTRPGLVSYEQYF. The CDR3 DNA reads TGTGCCAGCAGCACAACCCGGCCGGGACTAGTCTCCTACGAGCAGTACTTC. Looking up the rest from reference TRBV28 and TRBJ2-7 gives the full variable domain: DVKVTQSSRYLVKRTGEKVFLECVQDMDHENMFWYRQDPGLGLRLIYFSYDVKMKEKGDIPEGYSVSREKKERFSLILESASTNQTSMYLCASSTTRPGLVSYEQYFGPGTRLTVT.

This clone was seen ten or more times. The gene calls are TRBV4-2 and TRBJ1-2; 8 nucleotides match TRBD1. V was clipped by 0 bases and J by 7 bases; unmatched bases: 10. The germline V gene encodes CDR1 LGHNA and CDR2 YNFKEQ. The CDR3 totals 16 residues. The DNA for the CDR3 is TGTGCCAGCAGCCAAGATGGGGGGACAGGAGGATCTGGCTACACCTTC. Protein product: CASSQDGGTGGSGYTF.

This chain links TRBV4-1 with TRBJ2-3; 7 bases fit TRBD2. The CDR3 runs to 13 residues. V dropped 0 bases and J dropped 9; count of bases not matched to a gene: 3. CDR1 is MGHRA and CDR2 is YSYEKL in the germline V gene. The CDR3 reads CASSQDGGRTQYF. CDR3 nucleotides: TGCGCCAGCAGCCAAGACGGCGGGAGAACGCAGTATTTT.